The 25 T cell receptor beta chains reported below all come from one sample, sequenced in a study of regulatory T cells in long-lasting Graves disease (dated by TCRdb to the early 2020s). In the paper's terms, the time point label means: newly diagnosed GD, antithyroid drugs for less than 3 months. For both TCR sequencing and RNA sequencing, RNA was extracted from PBMCs using TRIzol. The protocol used for the library was multiplex PCR. These reads were obtained on an Illumina HiSeq 4000. iRepertoire HTBI primers and Arm-PCR amplification of CDR3 regions were used to construct TCR beta libraries. Clones were called with MiXCR by TCRdb after fastp trimmed the public reads at Q25, and only in-frame beta chains were retained. All rows with the same CDR3 protein become a single entry with the most common DNA and genes. The sample includes about 400,000 distinct CDR3 sequences, with 15% to 19% observed a single time. Roughly 20% of the sample belongs to the ten largest clones.

The sample in question was peripheral blood mononuclear cells (PBMCs), obtained at new diagnosis, from a patient treated with antithyroid drugs. Receptors were obtained from a female donor with Graves disease.

This clonotype showed up many times. The chain employs TRBV27 and TRBJ1-2; 7 nucleotides match TRBD1. CDR1 MNHEY and CDR2 SMNVEV come from the germline V gene (reference sequence). CDR3 length: 15 amino acids. The junction had 15 bases not matched to a gene; V was cut back by 6 bases and J by 8 bases. The CDR3 DNA reads TGTGCCAGCAGGATGACTGGACAGGCCCCCAGGGGCTACACCTTC. This sequence encodes CASRMTGQAPRGYTF.

This clonotype was recorded many times. The CDR3: CASSRTGSWGYDNQPQHF. The CDR3 DNA is TGTGCCAGCAGTAGAACAGGGTCTTGGGGGTATGACAATCAGCCCCAGCATTTT. V is TRBV28 and J is TRBJ1-5, with D possibly TRBD1 on 6 matching bases. Germline loops: CDR1 MDHEN, CDR2 SYDVKM. This CDR3 spans 18 amino acids. The V and J ends lost 5 bases and 3 bases respectively, with 23 bases between them.

The V and J genes are TRBV12-3 or TRBV12-4 and TRBJ2-7; 8 nucleotides agree with TRBD1. This CDR3 is 12 amino acids long. V dropped 6 bases and J dropped 5; count of bases not matched to a gene: 3. This chain's CDR3 is CASREDRDEQYF. In DNA form, the CDR3 reads TGTGCCAGCAGAGAGGACAGGGACGAGCAGTACTTC.

The chain links TRBV19 to TRBJ2-1; D unclear. The V end was cut by 2 bases, the J end by 2 bases, with 7 bases between. This CDR3 has 14 amino acids. Germline V gene data show CDR1 as LNHDA and CDR2 as SQIVND (reference sequence). The CDR3 nucleotides read TGTGCCAGTAGTATAAGACCCGCCTACAATGAGCAGTTCTTC. This translates into CASSIRPAYNEQFF.

This clonotype was seen many times. The rearrangement links TRBV15 to TRBJ1-2; a weak D match, TRBD1 (6 bases). V was pared by 1 base and J by 6 bases, with 12 bases between. Germline V gives CDR1 LNHNV, CDR2 YYDKDF (reference sequence). The CDR3 totals 14 residues. The chain's CDR3 is CATSRVRTVHGYTF. The CDR3 region has the DNA TGTGCCACCAGCAGAGTCCGGACAGTGCATGGCTACACCTTC.

This clonotype was recorded many times. The chain recombines TRBV12-3 or TRBV12-4 with TRBJ1-1; a weak D match, TRBD1 (5 bases). Trimming shortened V by 2 bases and J by 0 bases, and 7 bases separated the two germline ends. The CDR3 totals 14 residues. The CDR3 spells CASSLPGVNTEAFF. The DNA for the CDR3 is TGTGCCAGCAGTTTACCGGGGGTGAACACTGAAGCTTTCTTT.

The V and J genes are TRBV10-2 and TRBJ1-1; TRBD1 matches 9 bases. V was clipped by 6 bases and J by 11 bases; unmatched bases: 10. Per the germline V gene, CDR1 is WSHSY and CDR2 is SAAADI. The CDR3 spans 13 residues. The CDR3 here is CASRDRGRGWAFF. Written as DNA, the CDR3 is TGCGCCAGCAGGGACAGGGGACGGGGCTGGGCTTTCTTT.

This clonotype was found many times. The chain is built from TRBV6-1 and TRBJ1-4; D unresolved. Germline CDR1 and CDR2: MNHNS and SASEGT. With 3 bases removed from V and 0 bases from J, the gap between germline ends came to 17 bases. The CDR3 has 18 amino acids. The chain's CDR3 is CASSDSMYSTATNEKLFF. CDR3 DNA sequence: TGTGCCAGCAGTGATAGCATGTACAGCACTGCAACTAATGAAAAACTGTTTTTT.

There are a few counts of this clonotype. The chain joins TRBV29-1 to TRBJ2-7, with a weak D call TRBD2 (6 bases). V lost 1 base and J 5 bases, leaving 9 bases between the germline ends. This CDR3 contains 12 residues. Germline CDR1 is SQVTM and CDR2 is ANQGSEA. CDR3 region: CSVEGRAHEQYF. In DNA, the CDR3 is TGCAGCGTTGAAGGGAGGGCCCACGAGCAGTACTTC.

Regarding this clonotype: One base away lies a much larger clone, so this may be a sequencing read error. V is TRBV6-5 and J is TRBJ1-1; 8 bases map to TRBD1. The CDR3 is 15 amino acids. CDR1 and CDR2 (germline): MNHEY, SVGAGI. CDR3 sequence reads: CASSFGQGGVTKAFF. CDR3 nucleotides: TGTGCCAGCAGTTTTGGACAGGGAGGAGTCACTAAAGCTTTCTTT.

In its sample, this clonotype was seen many times. This sequence joins TRBV11-1 and TRBJ1-1, with TRBD1 identical over 7 bases. Germline assignment: CDR1 SGHAT and CDR2 FQDESV (reference sequence). The CDR3 extends over 13 amino acids. V shed 5 bases and J 5 bases; nucleotides not matched to a gene: 5. This CDR3 reads CASSPQGSTEAFF. The CDR3 nucleotides are TGTGCCAGCAGCCCACAGGGGTCTACTGAAGCTTTCTTT.

This clonotype showed up many times. At one boundary the junction diverges from the germline segment, which might be a read error. The chain employs TRBV5-5 and TRBJ1-6; unclear D gene. There are 13 residues in the CDR3. Germline lookup yields CDR1 SGHKS and CDR2 YYEKEE (reference sequence). The CDR3 nucleotides read TGCGCCAGCAGCTTGAGCTGGGAATCACCCCTCCACTTT. It encodes CASSLSWESPLHF.

This clonotype was observed a few times. This rearrangement joins TRBV20-1 to TRBJ2-7; 10 bases are a match to TRBD2. The CDR3 consists of 14 residues. J gave up 3 bases and V 4 bases, and 6 bases lay outside the gene matches. Germline loops: CDR1 DFQATT, CDR2 SNEGSKA (reference sequence). The CDR3 DNA is TGCAGTGCTATTTTTAGCGGGAGGCGCTACGAGCAGTACTTC. The encoded protein is CSAIFSGRRYEQYF.

Details on this clonotype: This may arise from a read error, as a much more abundant clone is one base away. This sequence joins TRBV27 and TRBJ1-2; 10 bases map to TRBD1. The CDR3 has 15 residues. Germline V gene sequence: CDR1 MNHEY, CDR2 SMNVEV (reference sequence). V dropped 0 bases and J dropped 3; count of bases not matched to a gene: 1. The CDR3 loop reads CASSLSGQGYYGYTF. Written as DNA, the CDR3 is TGTGCCAGCAGTTTATCGGGACAGGGGTACTATGGCTACACCTTC.

This sequence joins TRBV15 and TRBJ1-5; TRBD1 matches at 8 bases. The germline gives CDR1 LNHNV, CDR2 YYDKDF (reference sequence). The V and J ends lost 5 bases and 6 bases, in that order; junction bases with no gene match: 6. The CDR3 has 14 residues. Here the CDR3 DNA reads TGTGCCACCAGCGAAACAGGGGGTCGTCAGCCCCAGCATTTT. This codes for CATSETGGRQPQHF. Full variable domain (missing parts from reference TRBV15 and TRBJ1-5): DAMVIQNPRYQVTQFGKPVTLSCSQTLNHNVMYWYQQKSSQAPKLLFHYYDKDFNNEADTPDNFQSRRPNTSFCFLDIRSPGLGDTAMYLCATSETGGRQPQHFGDGTRLSIL.

This clonotype was seen many times. At one boundary the junction diverges from the germline segment, which might be a read error. As DNA, the CDR3 is TGCGCCAGCAGTGCTCAGGGTACTCATGGCTACACCTTC. Translated: CASSAQGTHGYTF. The chain combines TRBV6-1 with TRBJ1-2; possible D gene TRBD1, 5 bases. Germline V gene data show CDR1 as MNHNS and CDR2 as SASEGT. The length of the CDR3 is 13 residues.

This clonotype was seen a handful of times. This chain uses TRBV19 with TRBJ2-1; D is perhaps TRBD2 (7 bases). The length of the CDR3 is 15 residues. V was pared by 1 base and J by 9 bases, with 16 bases between. CDR1 and CDR2 from the germline V gene are LNHDA and SQIVND (reference sequence). The CDR3: CASSIVAGRGSEQFF. The CDR3 DNA reads TGTGCCAGTAGTATAGTGGCAGGGAGGGGGAGTGAGCAGTTCTTC.

Remarks on this clonotype: Only one base separates this from a far larger clonotype, so it likely reflects a read error. The chain couples TRBV30 to TRBJ2-1, with 9 nucleotides matching TRBD1. The J call is uncertain, as TRBJ2-5 better fits the DNA end. CDR1 GTSNPN and CDR2 SVGIG come from the germline V gene (reference sequence). The CDR3 consists of 15 residues. As DNA, the CDR3 is TGTGCCTGGACCAATTTAAACAGGGGGCCGGAGACCCAGTACTTC. Encoded protein: CAWTNLNRGPETQYF.

In its sample, this clonotype was seen many times. The CDR3 nucleotides are TGTGCCAGCAGTTTCGGGGGGGCAGGAACTGAAGCTTTCTTT. Protein product: CASSFGGAGTEAFF. This chain connects TRBV27 to TRBJ1-1; possible D gene TRBD1, 6 bases. V gave up 3 bases and J gave up 5 bases, with 13 bases separating them. The CDR3 has 14 amino acids. CDR1 is MNHEY and CDR2 is SMNVEV in the germline V gene (reference sequence).

V gene TRBV12-3 or TRBV12-4 combines with J gene TRBJ1-3; D remains unclear. CDR3 length: 15 amino acids. The V and J ends lost 5 bases and 5 bases respectively, with 16 bases between them. CDR3 coding DNA: TGTGCCAGCAGTGCCACAAGGAGAGGACGAAACACCATATATTTT. As protein: CASSATRRGRNTIYF.

This rearrangement joins TRBV6-1 to TRBJ2-7; 16 positions match TRBD2. This CDR3 comprises 15 residues. The J segment lost 10 bases and the V segment lost 6 bases, leaving 9 bases of the junction unmatched. The germline CDR1 and CDR2 sequences are MNHNS and SASEGT. The CDR3 DNA sequence: TGTGCCAGCAGCGGAGGGACTAGCGGGGGGGCTAACCAGTACTTC. Amino acids: CASSGGTSGGANQYF.

This clonotype was counted ten times or more. The J gene is TRBJ2-2, the V gene TRBV27, with D tentatively TRBD1 or TRBD2 (5 bases each). Trimming shortened V by 4 bases and J by 6 bases, and 12 bases separated the two germline ends. Germline V gives CDR1 MNHEY, CDR2 SMNVEV (reference sequence). The CDR3 is 14 amino acids. The DNA for the CDR3 is TGTGCCAGCAGTTCACCAGGGAGCCCCGGGGAGCTGTTTTTT. Amino acids: CASSSPGSPGELFF.

This clonotype was found many times. The chain joins TRBV20-1 to TRBJ2-5; D gene uncertain. Germline V gives CDR1 DFQATT, CDR2 SNEGSKA (reference sequence). This CDR3 has 12 residues. V was trimmed by 1 base and J by 3 bases, leaving 6 bases between them. For the CDR3, the DNA is TGCAGTGCTAGAGGCCAAAAAGAGACCCAGTACTTC. Encoded protein: CSARGQKETQYF.

This chain uses TRBV5-1 with TRBJ1-4; no definite D call. The CDR3 length is 15 residues. V was pared by 7 bases and J by 3 bases, with 16 bases between. Germline CDR1 reads SGHRS; CDR2 reads YFSETQ. The CDR3 region is CASSRGIQANEKLFF. The CDR3 bases are TGCGCCAGCTCCCGAGGGATCCAAGCTAATGAAAAACTGTTTTTT.

This clonotype was counted at least ten times. V gene TRBV27 combines with J gene TRBJ2-3; 8 positions match TRBD2. Germline lookup yields CDR1 MNHEY and CDR2 SMNVEV (reference sequence). The CDR3 has 14 amino acids. Trimming removed 7 bases from V and 4 bases from J; junction bases left unmatched: 7. CDR3 region: CASTGGGAADTQYF. The DNA for the CDR3 is TGTGCCAGCACCGGGGGGGGAGCGGCAGATACGCAGTATTTT.